Following are 13 T cell receptor beta chains from one sample sequenced in a study of blood T cell repertoires in COVID-19. Sequencing used immunoSEQ multiplex PCR; TCRdb keeps in-frame clones, though not all of them. Seen here are approximately 490,000 clones, approximately 91% observed once, and the top ten hold around 7.9%. Sequencing input: PBMCs or T cells enriched from blood (not recorded which). These receptors came from a woman in her sixties or seventies who had recovered from COVID-19.

This clone was seen more than once but under ten times. J is TRBJ1-5 and V is TRBV10-3; D is possibly TRBD1 (5 bases). CDR3 size: 16 residues. Germline CDR1 ENHRY, CDR2 SYGVKD. V was clipped by 3 bases and J by 1 base, with 13 bases between them. The CDR3 DNA is TGTGCCATCAGTGACGGGGGAGGGGTCAGCAATCAGCCCCAGCATTTT. As protein: CAISDGGGVSNQPQHF.

The chain uses TRBV7-8 and TRBJ2-3, with 15 bases identical to TRBD2. V was pared by 5 bases and J by 4 bases, with 13 bases of the junction left unmatched. CDR1 is SGHVS, CDR2 FQNEAQ, per germline. The length of the CDR3 is 19 residues. The CDR3 reads CASSRGLAGGAISADTQYF. In nucleotides, the CDR3 is TGTGCCAGCAGCAGGGGACTAGCGGGGGGTGCTATTAGCGCAGATACGCAGTATTTT.

The rearrangement uses TRBV10-3 and TRBJ1-1, with a possible D match to TRBD1 (6 bases). The CDR3 has 13 residues. V was trimmed by 6 bases and J by 7 bases, leaving 15 bases between them. Germline V gene sequence: CDR1 ENHRY, CDR2 SYGVKD. CDR3 nucleotides: TGTGCCATCAGCAACACAGGGTTTGATGAAGCTTTCTTT. Its protein is CAISNTGFDEAFF.

This chain uses TRBV6-2 or TRBV6-3 with TRBJ2-7; maybe TRBD2 (5 bases). This CDR3 is built from 12 residues. V lost 2 bases and J 3 bases, leaving 5 bases between the germline ends. Per germline, CDR1 MNHEY and CDR2 SVGEGT. The CDR3 loop reads CASSYRGYEQYV. The CDR3 coding sequence is TGTGCCAGCAGTTACCGGGGCTACGAGCAGTACGTC.

A word on this clone: Other DNA sequences in this specimen translate into the identical CDR3. The chain combines TRBV12-3 or TRBV12-4 with TRBJ1-2; D is undetermined. Trimming removed 1 base from V and 3 bases from J, with 6 bases in between. There are 13 residues in the CDR3. The CDR3 here is CASSLGQDYGYTF. The CDR3 DNA sequence: TGTGCCAGCAGTTTAGGGCAGGACTATGGCTACACCTTC.

The V call is TRBV25-1, the J call TRBJ1-4; TRBD1 might be the D (6 bases). The CDR3 is 13 amino acids. V was clipped by 10 bases and J by 8 bases, with 17 bases between them. Germline lookup yields CDR1 MGHDK and CDR2 SYGVNS. The chain's CDR3 is CATTGPQGEKLFF. The CDR3 DNA follows: TGTGCCACCACAGGGCCTCAAGGGGAAAAACTGTTTTTT.

The CDR3 DNA reads TGTGCCAGCTCACCAAAAACCCAATCGGACACTGAAGCTTTCTTT. This translates into CASSPKTQSDTEAFF. The rearrangement uses TRBV18 and TRBJ1-1; D is undetermined. Trimming stripped 2 bases from V and 3 bases from J, with 13 bases between. Germline CDR1 reads KGHSH; CDR2 reads LQKENI. The CDR3 covers 15 residues. Based on the CDR3 plus reference TRBV18 and TRBJ1-1, the full variable domain is NAGVMQNPRHLVRRRGQEARLRCSPMKGHSHVYWYRQLPEEGLKFMVYLQKENIIDESGMPKERFSAEFPKEGPSILRIQQVVRGDSAAYFCASSPKTQSDTEAFFGQGTRLTVV.

This rearrangement joins TRBV27 to TRBJ2-7, with a possible D match to TRBD2 (6 bases). This CDR3 has 14 amino acids. CDR1 is MNHEY and CDR2 is SMNVEV in the germline V gene (reference sequence). V lost 2 bases and J 1 base, leaving 9 bases between the germline ends. CDR3 sequence (DNA): TGTGCCAGCAGTTTAACGCGGGAATCCTACGAGCAGTACTTC. This translates into CASSLTRESYEQYF.

The chain combines TRBV4-1 with TRBJ1-4, with 9 positions matching TRBD1. The germline V gene has CDR1 MGHRA and CDR2 YSYEKL. V dropped 8 bases and J dropped 6; count of bases not matched to a gene: 13. This CDR3 region has 16 residues. The CDR3 region has the DNA TGCGCCAGCCGGCCCAAAACAGGGGGCGCCGATGAAAAACTGTTTTTT. Translated, it gives CASRPKTGGADEKLFF.

This sequence joins TRBV3-1 (or the pseudogene TRBV3-2) and TRBJ2-1, with D possibly being TRBD2 (6 bases). V was trimmed by 5 bases and J by 8 bases, leaving 16 bases between them. Germline V gene sequence: CDR1 LGHDT, CDR2 YNNKEL (reference sequence). CDR3 size: 14 residues. The CDR3 spells CASSYGGAVHEQFF. CDR3 DNA sequence: TGTGCCAGCAGCTATGGCGGGGCGGTCCATGAGCAGTTCTTC.

The chain combines TRBV27 with TRBJ2-3; possibly TRBD1 for D (6 bases). Germline CDR1 reads MNHEY; CDR2 reads SMNVEV (reference sequence). This CDR3 comprises 12 residues. V was clipped by 5 bases and J by 5 bases, with 8 bases between them. CDR3 nucleotides: TGTGCCAGCAGTCAGGGGATAGATACGCAGTATTTT. It translates to CASSQGIDTQYF.

As regards this clone: The sample contains more than one DNA sequence encoding this CDR3. The chain uses TRBV24-1 and TRBJ2-2; TRBD1 aligns across 8 bases. CDR3 length: 15 residues. The trim removed 4 bases at V and 6 bases at J, leaving 6 bases unmatched. Germline V lookup: CDR1 KGHDR, CDR2 SFDVKD. The CDR3 is CATSDPGQGPGELFF. The CDR3 nucleotides read TGTGCCACCAGTGACCCTGGACAGGGCCCCGGGGAGCTGTTTTTT.

This chain links TRBV15 with TRBJ1-1; D uncertain. The V and J ends lost 5 bases and 5 bases respectively, with 18 bases between them. Germline V gives CDR1 LNHNV, CDR2 YYDKDF (reference sequence). CDR3 length equals 15 residues. The CDR3 DNA reads as TGTGCCACCAGCTCTGAGCTTGGAGGAGGGACTGAAGCTTTCTTT. This translates into CATSSELGGGTEAFF.